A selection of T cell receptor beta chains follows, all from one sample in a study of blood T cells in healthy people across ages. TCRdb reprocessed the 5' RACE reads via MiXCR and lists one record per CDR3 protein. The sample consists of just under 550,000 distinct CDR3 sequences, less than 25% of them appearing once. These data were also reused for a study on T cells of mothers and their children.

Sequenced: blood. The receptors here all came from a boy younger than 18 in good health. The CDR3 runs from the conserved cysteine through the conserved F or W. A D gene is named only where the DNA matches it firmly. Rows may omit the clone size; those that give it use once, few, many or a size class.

CDR3 DNA: TGTGCCAGCACCACCTTCTCCGGGGGGATCCACGAGCAGTACTTC
CDR3 protein: CASTTFSGGIHEQYF
J gene: TRBJ2-7
D gene: TRBD2
clone size: NA
V gene: TRBV28

CDR3 DNA: TGCGCCAGCAGGGGGTCAGCGAACACTGAAGCTTTCTTT
CDR3 protein: CASRGSANTEAFF
J gene: TRBJ1-1
D gene: NA
clone size: NA
V gene: TRBV5-1

CDR3 DNA: TGTGCCAGCAGCGTAGCGCCGAGCGGGGATAATGAGCAGTTCTTC
CDR3 protein: CASSVAPSGDNEQFF
J gene: TRBJ2-1
D gene: TRBD2
clone size: NA
V gene: TRBV9

CDR3 DNA: TGTGCCAGCAGAGAGGGAACTGAAGCTTTCTTT
CDR3 protein: CASREGTEAFF
J gene: TRBJ1-1
D gene: NA
clone size: NA
V gene: TRBV6-4

CDR3 DNA: TGTGCCACCAGCAGACTATCCAGGGCAGATACGCAGTATTTT
CDR3 protein: CATSRLSRADTQYF
J gene: TRBJ2-3
D gene: NA
clone size: NA
V gene: TRBV15

CDR3 DNA: TGTGCCAGCAGTTTTAGCGGGGGGATCACAGATACGCAGTATTTT
CDR3 protein: CASSFSGGITDTQYF
J gene: TRBJ2-3
D gene: TRBD2
clone size: NA
V gene: TRBV6-2/TRBV6-3

CDR3 DNA: TGCGCCAGCAGCTTGACGGGGGGAGGGGGCGGAAGGACTGAAGCTTTCTTT
CDR3 protein: CASSLTGGGGGRTEAFF
J gene: TRBJ1-1
D gene: TRBD1
clone size: few
V gene: TRBV5-1

CDR3 DNA: TGTGCCATCAGCGGGCTCGGCACAGATACGCAGTATTTT
CDR3 protein: CAISGLGTDTQYF
J gene: TRBJ2-3
D gene: NA
clone size: NA
V gene: TRBV10-3

CDR3 DNA: TGCAGCGTGGGGAAAGGCTACGGGGCCAACGTCCTGACTTTC
CDR3 protein: CSVGKGYGANVLTF
J gene: TRBJ2-6
D gene: NA
clone size: NA
V gene: TRBV29-1

CDR3 DNA: TGTGCCAGCAGCCAAGGGACTAGCGGGGGGGACACCGGGGAGCTGTTTTTT
CDR3 protein: CASSQGTSGGDTGELFF
J gene: TRBJ2-2
D gene: TRBD2
clone size: NA
V gene: TRBV3-1

CDR3 DNA: TGTGCCAGCAGTGAAATAGCGGGACGAACCTCGAACACCGGGGAGCTGTTTTTT
CDR3 protein: CASSEIAGRTSNTGELFF
J gene: TRBJ2-2
D gene: TRBD2
clone size: few
V gene: TRBV2

CDR3 DNA: TGTGCCAGCAGGGCTTTTAGGGGCTCTGGGGCCAACGTCCTGACTTTC
CDR3 protein: CASRAFRGSGANVLTF
J gene: TRBJ2-6
D gene: NA
clone size: NA
V gene: TRBV6-5

CDR3 DNA: TGTGCCAGCAGTGAGAGGACTAGCGGGGTCTCTGGGGCCAACGTCCTGACTTTC
CDR3 protein: CASSERTSGVSGANVLTF
J gene: TRBJ2-6
D gene: TRBD2
clone size: NA
V gene: TRBV27

CDR3 DNA: TGTGCCAGCAGCTTGTCGACAGGGTGGAACAATGAGCAGTTCTTC
CDR3 protein: CASSLSTGWNNEQFF
J gene: TRBJ2-1
D gene: TRBD1
clone size: NA
V gene: TRBV5-6

CDR3 DNA: TGTGCCAGCAGCTTAGCGGCGGGGGGGCCAACAGATACGCAGTATTTT
CDR3 protein: CASSLAAGGPTDTQYF
J gene: TRBJ2-3
D gene: TRBD2
clone size: NA
V gene: TRBV7-2

CDR3 DNA: TGTGCCAGCAGCCAGCGGCTAGCGGGAGCGGGTGAGCAGTTCTTC
CDR3 protein: CASSQRLAGAGEQFF
J gene: TRBJ2-1
D gene: TRBD2
clone size: few
V gene: TRBV7-2

CDR3 DNA: TGTGCCAGCAGCCTGGCCTTAGGAATTGGCACAGATACGCAGTATTTT
CDR3 protein: CASSLALGIGTDTQYF
J gene: TRBJ2-3
D gene: NA
clone size: NA
V gene: TRBV7-2